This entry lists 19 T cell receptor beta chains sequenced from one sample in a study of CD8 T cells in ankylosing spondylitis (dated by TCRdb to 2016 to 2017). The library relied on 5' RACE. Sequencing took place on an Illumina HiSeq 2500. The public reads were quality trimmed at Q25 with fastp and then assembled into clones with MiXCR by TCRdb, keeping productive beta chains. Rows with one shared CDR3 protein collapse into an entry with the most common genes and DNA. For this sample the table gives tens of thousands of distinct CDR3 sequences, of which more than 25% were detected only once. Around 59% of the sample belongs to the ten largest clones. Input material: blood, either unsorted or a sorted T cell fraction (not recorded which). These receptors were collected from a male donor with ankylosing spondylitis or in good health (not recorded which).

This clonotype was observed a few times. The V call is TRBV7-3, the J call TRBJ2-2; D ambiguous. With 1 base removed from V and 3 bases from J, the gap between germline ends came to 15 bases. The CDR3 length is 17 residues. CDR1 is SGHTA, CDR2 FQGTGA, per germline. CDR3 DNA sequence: TGTGCCAGCAGCTTAAAAGGGAACCCAGAATACACCGGGGAGCTGTTTTTT. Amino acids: CASSLKGNPEYTGELFF.

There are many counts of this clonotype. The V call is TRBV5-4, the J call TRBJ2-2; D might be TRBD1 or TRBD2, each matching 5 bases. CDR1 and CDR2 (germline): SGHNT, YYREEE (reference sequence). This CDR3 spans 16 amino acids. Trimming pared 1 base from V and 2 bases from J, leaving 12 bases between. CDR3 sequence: CASSLPSGTNTGELFF. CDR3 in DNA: TGTGCCAGCAGCTTGCCTTCCGGGACCAACACCGGGGAGCTGTTTTTT.

The CDR3: CASSFSTHTEAFF. The DNA of the CDR3 is TGTGCCAGCAGTTTTAGTACGCACACTGAAGCTTTCTTT. The J gene is TRBJ1-1, the V gene TRBV2; D gene ambiguous. The germline gives CDR1 SNHLY, CDR2 FYNNEI. V was cut by 5 bases and J by 3 bases, with 10 bases left in between. CDR3 length equals 13 residues.

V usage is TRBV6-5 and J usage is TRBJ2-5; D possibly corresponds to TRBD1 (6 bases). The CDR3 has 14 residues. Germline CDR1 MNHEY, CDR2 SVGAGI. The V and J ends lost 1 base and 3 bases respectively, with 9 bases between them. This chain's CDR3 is CASSYLDSKETQYF. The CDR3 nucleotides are TGTGCCAGCAGTTACTTGGACAGCAAAGAGACCCAGTACTTC.

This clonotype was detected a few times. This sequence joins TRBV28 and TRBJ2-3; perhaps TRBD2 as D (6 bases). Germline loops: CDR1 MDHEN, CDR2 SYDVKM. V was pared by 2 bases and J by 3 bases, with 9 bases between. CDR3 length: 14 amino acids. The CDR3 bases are TGTGCCAGCAGTTTAATAGCGGAGACAGATACGCAGTATTTT. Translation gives CASSLIAETDTQYF. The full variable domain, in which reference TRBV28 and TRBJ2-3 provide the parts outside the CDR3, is DVKVTQSSRYLVKRTGEKVFLECVQDMDHENMFWYRQDPGLGLRLIYFSYDVKMKEKGDIPEGYSVSREKKERFSLILESASTNQTSMYLCASSLIAETDTQYFGPGTRLTVL.

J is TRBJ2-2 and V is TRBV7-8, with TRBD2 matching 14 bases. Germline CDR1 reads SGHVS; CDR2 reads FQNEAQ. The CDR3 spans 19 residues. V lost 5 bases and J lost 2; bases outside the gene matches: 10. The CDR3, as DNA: TGTGCCAGCAGCGGCCCGGGACTAGCGGGAGACCTAAACACCGGGGAGCTGTTTTTT. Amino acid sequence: CASSGPGLAGDLNTGELFF.

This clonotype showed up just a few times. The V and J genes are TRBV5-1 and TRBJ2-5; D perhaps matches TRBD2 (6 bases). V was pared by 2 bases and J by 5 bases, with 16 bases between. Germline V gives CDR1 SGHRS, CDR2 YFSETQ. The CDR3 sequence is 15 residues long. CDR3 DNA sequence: TGCGCCAGCAGCTTCTTTCTGGAGGGCCCGGAGACCCAGTACTTC. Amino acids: CASSFFLEGPETQYF. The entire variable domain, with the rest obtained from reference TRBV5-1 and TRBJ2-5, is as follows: KAGVTQTPRYLIKTRGQQVTLSCSPISGHRSVSWYQQTPGQGLQFLFEYFSETQRNKGNFPGRFSGRQFSNSRSEMNVSTLELGDSALYLCASSFFLEGPETQYFGPGTRLLVL.

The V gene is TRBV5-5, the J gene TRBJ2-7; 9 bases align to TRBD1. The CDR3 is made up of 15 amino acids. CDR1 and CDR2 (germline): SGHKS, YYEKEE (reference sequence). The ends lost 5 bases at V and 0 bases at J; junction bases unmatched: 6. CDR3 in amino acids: CASSPGTGLSYEQYV. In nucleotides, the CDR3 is TGTGCCAGCAGTCCCGGGACAGGGCTCTCCTACGAGCAGTACGTC.

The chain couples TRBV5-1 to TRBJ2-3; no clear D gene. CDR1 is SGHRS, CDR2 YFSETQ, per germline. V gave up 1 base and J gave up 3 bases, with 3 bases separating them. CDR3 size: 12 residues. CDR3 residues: CASSLLTDTQYF. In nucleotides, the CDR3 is TGCGCCAGCAGCTTGTTGACAGATACGCAGTATTTT.

The CDR3: CASSFDRGQETQYF. CDR3 coding DNA: TGCGCCAGCAGCTTTGACAGGGGACAAGAGACCCAGTACTTC. The genes are TRBV5-1 and TRBJ2-5; 8 positions match TRBD1. V was clipped by 2 bases and J by 2 bases; unmatched bases: 2. The CDR3 loop spans 14 amino acids. Germline values: CDR1 SGHRS, CDR2 YFSETQ.

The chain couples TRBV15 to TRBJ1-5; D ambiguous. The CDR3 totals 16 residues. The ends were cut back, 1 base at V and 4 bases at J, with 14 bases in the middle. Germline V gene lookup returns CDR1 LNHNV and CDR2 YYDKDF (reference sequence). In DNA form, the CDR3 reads TGTGCCACCAGCAGAGGGTCGGGTCTGTTGAATCAGCCCCAGCATTTT. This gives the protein CATSRGSGLLNQPQHF.

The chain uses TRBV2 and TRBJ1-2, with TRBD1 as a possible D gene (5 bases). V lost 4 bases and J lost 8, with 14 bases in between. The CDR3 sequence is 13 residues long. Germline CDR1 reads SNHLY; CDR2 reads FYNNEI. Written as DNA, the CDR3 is TGTGCCAGCAGTGCGAGGGGTTTGGGGGGCTACACCTTC. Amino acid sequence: CASSARGLGGYTF.

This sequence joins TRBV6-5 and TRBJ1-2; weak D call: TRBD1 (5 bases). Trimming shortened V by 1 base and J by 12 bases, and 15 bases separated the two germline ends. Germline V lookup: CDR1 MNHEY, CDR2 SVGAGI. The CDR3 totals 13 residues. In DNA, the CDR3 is TGTGCCAGCAGTTACTTGGGAGGGGAGGGCGACACCTTC. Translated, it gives CASSYLGGEGDTF.

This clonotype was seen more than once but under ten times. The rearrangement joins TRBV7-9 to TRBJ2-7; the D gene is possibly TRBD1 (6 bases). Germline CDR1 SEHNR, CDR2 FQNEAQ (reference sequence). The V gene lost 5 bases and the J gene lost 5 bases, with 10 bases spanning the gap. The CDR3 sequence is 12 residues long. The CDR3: CASSIQGHEQYV. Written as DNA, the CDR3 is TGTGCCAGCAGCATACAGGGTCACGAGCAGTACGTC.

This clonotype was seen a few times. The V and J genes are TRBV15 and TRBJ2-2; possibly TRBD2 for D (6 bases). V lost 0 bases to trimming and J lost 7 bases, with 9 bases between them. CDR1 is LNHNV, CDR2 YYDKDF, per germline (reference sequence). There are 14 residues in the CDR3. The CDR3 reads CATSRDVGGGELFF. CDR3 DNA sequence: TGTGCCACCAGCAGAGATGTCGGGGGCGGGGAGCTGTTTTTT.

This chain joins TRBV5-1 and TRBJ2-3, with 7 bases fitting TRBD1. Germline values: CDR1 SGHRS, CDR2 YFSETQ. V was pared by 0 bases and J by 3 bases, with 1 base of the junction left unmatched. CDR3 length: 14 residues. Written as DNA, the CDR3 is TGCGCCAGCAGCTTGGAGGGGGCAACAGATACGCAGTATTTT. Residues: CASSLEGATDTQYF.

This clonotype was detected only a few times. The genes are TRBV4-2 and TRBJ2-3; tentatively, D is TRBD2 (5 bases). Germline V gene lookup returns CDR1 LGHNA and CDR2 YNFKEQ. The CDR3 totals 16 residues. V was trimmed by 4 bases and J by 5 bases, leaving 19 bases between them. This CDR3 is CASSRLAREPEDTQYF. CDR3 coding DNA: TGTGCCAGCAGCCGATTAGCCCGGGAACCTGAAGATACGCAGTATTTT.

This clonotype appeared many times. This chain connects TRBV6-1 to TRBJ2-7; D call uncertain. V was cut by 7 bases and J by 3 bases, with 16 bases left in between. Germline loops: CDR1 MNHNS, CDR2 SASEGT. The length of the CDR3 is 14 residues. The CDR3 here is CASIKAVGLYEQYF. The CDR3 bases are TGTGCCAGCATAAAGGCGGTAGGGCTCTACGAGCAGTACTTC.

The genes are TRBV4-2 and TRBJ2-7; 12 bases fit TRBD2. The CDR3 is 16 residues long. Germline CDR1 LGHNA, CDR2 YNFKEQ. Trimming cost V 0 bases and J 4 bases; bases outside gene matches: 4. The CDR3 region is CASSQELAGGLYEQYF. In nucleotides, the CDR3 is TGTGCCAGCAGCCAAGAACTAGCGGGAGGACTATACGAGCAGTACTTC.